These 26 T cell receptor beta chains share one sample of origin, sequenced in a study of T cell repertoires in cytomegalovirus infection. TCRdb ran MiXCR on the reads and lists one entry per CDR3 protein. Seen here are 680,000 or so distinct CDR3 sequences, about 33% observed once, and the top ten hold about 18%. No antigen is known for these receptors. The sample was cultured PBMCs, taken from culture after CMV antigen stimulation. The receptors were gathered from a human donor in good health (CMV status not recorded). Some clones in this sample may be carry-over from other donors' samples.

The rearrangement joins TRBV5-4 to TRBJ1-6; unclear D gene. CDR1 and CDR2 from the germline V gene are SGHNT and YYREEE (reference sequence). This CDR3 is 16 amino acids long. Trimming took off 5 bases at V and 6 bases at J, with 18 bases between the two ends. The CDR3 spells CASRETRAGFNSPLHF. DNA for the CDR3: TGTGCCAGCAGGGAAACTCGGGCGGGGTTTAATTCACCCCTCCACTTT.

The chain combines TRBV11-2 with TRBJ1-1, with 8 bases aligning to TRBD1. Trimming removed 5 bases from V and 1 base from J; junction bases left unmatched: 6. The germline V gene has CDR1 SGHAT and CDR2 FQNNGV. The CDR3 is 15 amino acids. CDR3 nucleotides: TGTGCCAGCAGCCCGGGGACAGGACCGAACACTGAAGCTTTCTTT. Amino acids: CASSPGTGPNTEAFF. Looking up the rest from reference TRBV11-2 and TRBJ1-1 gives the full variable domain: EAGVAQSPRYKIIEKRQSVAFWCNPISGHATLYWYQQILGQGPKLLIQFQNNGVVDDSQLPKDRFSAERLKGVDSTLKIQPAKLEDSAVYLCASSPGTGPNTEAFFGQGTRLTVV.

The V and J genes are TRBV2 and TRBJ2-1; the match to TRBD2 covers 14 bases. The CDR3 loop spans 18 amino acids. The trim removed 8 bases at V and 7 bases at J, leaving 16 bases unmatched. Germline V gives CDR1 SNHLY, CDR2 FYNNEI. The DNA for the CDR3 is TGTGCCAGCGCTGGCGGGACTAGCGGGAGAGGGTGTTGGAATGAGCAGTTCTTC. This translates into CASAGGTSGRGCWNEQFF.

This clonotype was seen a handful of times. The rearrangement links TRBV20-1 to TRBJ2-1; TRBD2 matches at 10 bases. V dropped 3 bases and J dropped 2; count of bases not matched to a gene: 4. Germline V lookup: CDR1 DFQATT, CDR2 SNEGSKA (reference sequence). CDR3 length: 15 amino acids. DNA for the CDR3: TGCAGTGCTAGCCGGGGGACTAGCGCCTACAATGAGCAGTTCTTC. Translated, it gives CSASRGTSAYNEQFF.

The chain is built from TRBV10-3 and TRBJ2-7, with TRBD2 matching 7 bases. The CDR3 covers 14 residues. Trimming cost V 6 bases and J 4 bases; bases outside gene matches: 9. Germline assignment: CDR1 ENHRY and CDR2 SYGVKD. CDR3 coding DNA: TGTGCCATCAGACCCTCGGACGGGGGGTACGAGCAGTACTTC. The encoded protein is CAIRPSDGGYEQYF.

The table lists this clonotype with a few counts. This chain connects TRBV7-8 to TRBJ1-2; D is unresolved. This CDR3 spans 15 amino acids. Germline CDR1 SGHVS, CDR2 FQNEAQ. The V gene lost 2 bases and the J gene lost 0 bases, with 10 bases spanning the gap. The CDR3 here is CASSLNRGSNYGYTF. The CDR3 region has the DNA TGTGCCAGCAGCTTAAATCGCGGTTCTAACTATGGCTACACCTTC.

Details on this clonotype: One end of the junction does not line up with germline, which may come from a read error. This chain connects TRBV7-2 to TRBJ2-1, with 8 nucleotides matching TRBD2. The CDR3 contains 12 residues. In germline, CDR1 is SGHTA, CDR2 FQGNSA. CDR3 amino acids: CASTSGPNVQFF. The CDR3 nucleotides read TGTGCCAGTACTAGCGGACCCAATGTGCAGTTCTTC.

The gene calls are TRBV7-2 and TRBJ2-7; 7 bases match TRBD1. V was pared by 3 bases and J by 4 bases, with 12 bases of the junction left unmatched. This CDR3 is 16 amino acids long. Germline V gene sequence: CDR1 SGHTA, CDR2 FQGNSA. CDR3 in DNA: TGTGCCAGCAGCTTCCACCCTCGGGACAGCTTTTACGAGCAGTACTTC. Its translation is CASSFHPRDSFYEQYF. Using reference TRBV7-2 and TRBJ2-7 for the parts outside the CDR3, the full variable domain is GAGVSQSPSNKVTEKGKDVELRCDPISGHTALYWYRQSLGQGLEFLIYFQGNSAPDKSGLPSDRFSAERTGGSVSTLTIQRTQQEDSAVYLCASSFHPRDSFYEQYFGPGTRLTVT.

This clonotype appeared a few times. The chain employs TRBV4-3 and TRBJ2-7, with D possibly being TRBD1 (7 bases). The ends were cut back, 4 bases at V and 4 bases at J, with 17 bases in the middle. The germline gives CDR1 LGHNA, CDR2 YSLEER. CDR3 length: 15 residues. CDR3 DNA: TGCGCCAGCAGCCCCGGCCGGGACAGCGGGTACGAGCAGTACTTC. This encodes CASSPGRDSGYEQYF.

The chain has TRBV6-2 or TRBV6-3 and TRBJ2-1; 7 nucleotides agree with TRBD1. The J segment lost 7 bases and the V segment lost 5 bases, leaving 2 bases of the junction unmatched. The CDR3 runs to 12 residues. The germline CDR1 and CDR2 sequences are MNHEY and SVGEGT. The CDR3 bases are TGTGCCAGCAGTACCAGGGGGAATGAGCAGTTCTTC. Encoded protein: CASSTRGNEQFF.

The chain employs TRBV24-1 and TRBJ2-1; TRBD2 aligns across 15 bases. Germline CDR1 KGHDR, CDR2 SFDVKD. V lost 4 bases and J lost 7; bases outside the gene matches: 7. There are 17 residues in the CDR3. CDR3 nucleotides: TGTGCCACCAGTGACCCTGGGACTAGCGGGGGGTTAAATGAGCAGTTCTTC. Translation: CATSDPGTSGGLNEQFF.

The V gene is TRBV7-8, the J gene TRBJ2-5; D perhaps matches TRBD1 (5 bases). Trimming removed 5 bases at V and 9 bases at J, with 13 bases between. The CDR3 sequence is 12 residues long. Germline CDR1 reads SGHVS; CDR2 reads FQNEAQ. CDR3 nucleotide sequence: TGTGCCAGCAGCGAGAGTCTAGGGGCCCAGTACTTC. It translates to CASSESLGAQYF.

The chain uses TRBV20-1 and TRBJ2-3, with unresolved D. Trimming left V 3 bases short and J 0 bases short, with 10 bases between. This CDR3 region has 14 residues. Germline values: CDR1 DFQATT, CDR2 SNEGSKA (reference sequence). The CDR3 is CSASYQASTDTQYF. The CDR3 DNA reads as TGCAGTGCTAGTTACCAAGCGAGCACAGATACGCAGTATTTT.

This chain joins TRBV25-1 and TRBJ1-1; D not resolved. The V end lost 1 base, the J end lost 0 bases, and 6 bases lay between the germline ends. The germline gives CDR1 MGHDK, CDR2 SYGVNS. The CDR3 spans 14 residues. The DNA of the CDR3 is TGTGCCAGCAGTGAATCGTACATGAACACTGAAGCTTTCTTT. This encodes CASSESYMNTEAFF.

The chain links TRBV6-6 to TRBJ2-1; 10 bases are shared with TRBD2. The CDR3 is 18 amino acids. V lost 0 bases and J lost 7; bases outside the gene matches: 12. Germline values: CDR1 MNHNY, CDR2 SVGAGI (reference sequence). In DNA, the CDR3 is TGTGCCAGCAGTTACTCGATTGAACTAGCGGGAAATCGAAATGAGCAGTTCTTC. This gives the protein CASSYSIELAGNRNEQFF.

This clonotype has just a few counts. The conserved phenylalanine or tryptophan is not found at the CDR3 terminus, so this likely reflects a read error. CDR3: CSAPGQVGEQYI. In DNA form, the CDR3 reads TGCAGTGCCCCCGGGCAGGTCGGCGAGCAGTACATC. The chain recombines TRBV20-1 with TRBJ2-7; no firm D call. The CDR3 is 12 residues long. Deletions cut 6 bases from V and 6 bases from J, with 15 bases between. CDR1 and CDR2 (germline): DFQATT, SNEGSKA (reference sequence).

This clonotype was seen at least ten times. The J gene is TRBJ2-3, the V gene TRBV7-2; the D call may be TRBD1 or TRBD2 (5 bases each). The CDR3 has 14 residues. The germline V gene has CDR1 SGHTA and CDR2 FQGNSA. V shed 5 bases and J shed 6 bases, with 15 bases lying between them. CDR3 nucleotides: TGTGCCAGCAGCCTACGGGACGGTTTCGATACGCAGTATTTT. Protein sequence: CASSLRDGFDTQYF.

This clonotype was detected ten times or more. This chain connects TRBV7-2 to TRBJ2-3, with TRBD2 matching 7 bases. Germline CDR1 reads SGHTA; CDR2 reads FQGNSA. CDR3 length: 22 residues. Trimming removed 5 bases from V and 0 bases from J; junction bases left unmatched: 26. CDR3 sequence reads: CASSTRPIRTLAAGQSTDTQYF. As DNA, the CDR3 is TGTGCCAGCAGCACACGCCCTATACGTACCCTAGCGGCAGGGCAGAGCACAGATACGCAGTATTTT.

The chain is built from TRBV12-3 or TRBV12-4 and TRBJ2-3; D gene ambiguous. This CDR3 is 16 amino acids long. V lost 3 bases and J lost 2, with 15 bases in between. The CDR3 DNA is TGTGCCAGCAGTTTTCGACACCTCAAACACACAGATACGCAGTATTTT. Protein product: CASSFRHLKHTDTQYF.

This clonotype was observed at least ten times. The J gene is TRBJ1-5, the V gene TRBV7-8, with TRBD1 identical over 7 bases. Germline CDR1 and CDR2: SGHVS and FQNEAQ. Trimming took 5 bases from V and 1 from J; bases not matched to a gene: 8. The CDR3 has 16 amino acids. The CDR3 loop is CASSTRQGVSNQPQHF. DNA for the CDR3: TGTGCCAGCAGCACCCGGCAGGGGGTGAGCAATCAGCCCCAGCATTTT.

V and J are TRBV20-1 and TRBJ2-7, with 11 positions matching TRBD2. The CDR3 contains 15 residues. Germline assignment: CDR1 DFQATT and CDR2 SNEGSKA (reference sequence). V lost 6 bases, J lost 4 bases, and 11 bases stayed unmatched. The CDR3 here is CSATNRLAGRYEQYF. DNA for the CDR3: TGCAGTGCCACCAATCGACTAGCGGGAAGGTACGAGCAGTACTTC.

This clonotype showed up just a few times. J is TRBJ2-5 and V is TRBV12-3 or TRBV12-4; 11 bases map to TRBD2. The CDR3 extends over 18 amino acids. V gave up 6 bases and J gave up 2 bases; unmatched junction bases: 14. The DNA of the CDR3 is TGTGCCAGCAGCCCGGGACTAGCGGAGTGGTCCCGTCAAGAGACCCAGTACTTC. This gives the protein CASSPGLAEWSRQETQYF.

This clonotype showed up many times. The chain combines TRBV7-2 with TRBJ1-2; no clear D. From germline, CDR1 is SGHTA and CDR2 FQGNSA. This CDR3 is 12 amino acids long. V lost 5 bases, J lost 4 bases, and 8 bases lay in between. CDR3 sequence reads: CASSAGPYGYTF. As DNA, the CDR3 is TGTGCCAGCAGCGCCGGACCCTATGGCTACACCTTC.

The V gene is TRBV11-2, the J gene TRBJ2-4; TRBD1 might be the D (5 bases). Trimming took 2 bases from V and 0 from J, leaving 14 bases between them. CDR3 size: 17 residues. Germline CDR1 SGHAT, CDR2 FQNNGV. The CDR3 spells CASSLRGSALAKNIQYF. CDR3 in DNA: TGTGCCAGCAGCTTAAGGGGATCGGCCCTAGCCAAAAACATTCAGTACTTC.

In its sample, this clonotype was seen many times. V gene TRBV7-6 combines with J gene TRBJ1-1; no clear D gene. The germline V and J ends were trimmed by 5 bases and 3 bases, with 16 bases remaining between them. Germline CDR1 and CDR2: SGHVS and FNYEAQ. The CDR3 contains 15 residues. The chain's CDR3 is CASSIGMAPDTEAFF. Written as DNA, the CDR3 is TGTGCCAGCAGCATAGGGATGGCCCCAGACACTGAAGCTTTCTTT.

This clonotype was seen just once. The gene calls are TRBV7-9 and TRBJ1-1; D is undetermined. Trimming pared 5 bases from V and 4 bases from J, leaving 26 bases between. The germline gives CDR1 SEHNR, CDR2 FQNEAQ (reference sequence). CDR3 size: 18 residues. As DNA, the CDR3 is TGTGCCAGCAGCCCAAGATTGACAATGGAATTTATGGGCACTGAAGCTTTCTTT. Translated: CASSPRLTMEFMGTEAFF.